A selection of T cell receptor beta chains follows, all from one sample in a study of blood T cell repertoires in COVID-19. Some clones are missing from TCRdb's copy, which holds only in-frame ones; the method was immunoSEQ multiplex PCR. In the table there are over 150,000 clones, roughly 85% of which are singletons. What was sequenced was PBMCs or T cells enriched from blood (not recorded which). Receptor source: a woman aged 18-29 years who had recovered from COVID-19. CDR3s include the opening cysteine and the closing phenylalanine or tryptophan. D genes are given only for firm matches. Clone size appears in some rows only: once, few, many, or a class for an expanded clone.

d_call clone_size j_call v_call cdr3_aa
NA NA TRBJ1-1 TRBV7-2 CASSLGPLLSEAFF
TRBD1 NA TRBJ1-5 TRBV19 CASSSGPGQHSNQPQHF
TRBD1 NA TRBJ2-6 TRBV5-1 CASSSGQGAGSGANVLTF
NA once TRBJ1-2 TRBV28 CASSPHQVTDGYTF
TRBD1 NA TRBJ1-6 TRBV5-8 CASSPGTGPGPPLHF
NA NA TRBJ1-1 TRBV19 CASTREGSEAFF
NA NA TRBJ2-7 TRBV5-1 CASSLDRVAYEQYF
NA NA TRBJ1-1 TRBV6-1 CASSEAPLGNTEAFF
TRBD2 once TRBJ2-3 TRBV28 CASSRLAGGRADTQYF
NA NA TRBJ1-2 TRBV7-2 CASSLATAWNGYTF
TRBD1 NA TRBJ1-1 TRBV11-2 CASSLRQGALTEAFF
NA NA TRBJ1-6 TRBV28 CASSSLRDTDNSPLHF
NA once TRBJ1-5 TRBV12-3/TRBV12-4 CASEKGGNQPQHF
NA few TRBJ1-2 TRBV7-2 CASSFAAVDGYTF
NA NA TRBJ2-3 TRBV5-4 CASSLDSGTDTQYF
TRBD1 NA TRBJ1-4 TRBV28 CASSPPTGGVEKLFF
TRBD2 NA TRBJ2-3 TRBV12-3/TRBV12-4 CATSGRGDTQYF
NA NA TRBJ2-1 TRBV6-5 CASRNGRASYNEQFF
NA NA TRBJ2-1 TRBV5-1 CASSGASAPYNEQFF
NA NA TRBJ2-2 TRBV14 CASSHTDFERGELFF
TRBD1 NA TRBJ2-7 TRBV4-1 CASSQAEGTAYEQYF
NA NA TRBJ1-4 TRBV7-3 CASSLSSDKGEKLFF
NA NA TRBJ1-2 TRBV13 CASSATRSGYTF
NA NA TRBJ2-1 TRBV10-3 CAISVGGDEQFF
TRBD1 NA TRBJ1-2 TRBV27 CASSLVSGGANGYTF
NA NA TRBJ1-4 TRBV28 CASSLEGLSEKLFF
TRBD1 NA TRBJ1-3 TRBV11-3 CASSRQGDTIYF
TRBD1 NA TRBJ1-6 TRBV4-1 CASSQDYPQGRDSPLHF
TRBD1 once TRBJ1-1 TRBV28 CASSTRTGVRTEAFF
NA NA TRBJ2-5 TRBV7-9 CASSQSGEETQYF
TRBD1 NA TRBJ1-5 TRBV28 CASRSLDRGLQPQHF
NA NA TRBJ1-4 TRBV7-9 CASTPRSTNEKLFF
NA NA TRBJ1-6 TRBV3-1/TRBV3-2 CASSQDRRGWGNSPLHF
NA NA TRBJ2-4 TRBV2 CASSEFHTRAKNIQYF
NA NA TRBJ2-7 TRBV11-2 CASSFERAPYEQYF
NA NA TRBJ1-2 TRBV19 CASSLGTGHSYGYTF
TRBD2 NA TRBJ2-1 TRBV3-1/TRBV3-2 CASSQESLAGSNEQFF
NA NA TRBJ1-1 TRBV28 CASSYYSEAFF
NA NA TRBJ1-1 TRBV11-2 CASSFSGAAEAFF
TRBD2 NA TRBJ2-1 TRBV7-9 CASSLSTSGNFNEQFF
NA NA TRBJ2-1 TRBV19 CASQARGNYNEQFF
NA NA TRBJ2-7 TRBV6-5 CASRSTGLGTGEQYF
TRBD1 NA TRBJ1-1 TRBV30 CAWSGEGGAFIEAFF
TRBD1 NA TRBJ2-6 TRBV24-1 CATSDTWAGGNSGANVLTF
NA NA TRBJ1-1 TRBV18 CASSPSRGGNTEAFF
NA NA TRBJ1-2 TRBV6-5 CASRLGGYGYTF
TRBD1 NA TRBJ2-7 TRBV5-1 CASSSTGDSYEQYF
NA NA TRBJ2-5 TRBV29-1 CSVEVQEETQYF
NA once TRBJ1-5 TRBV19 CASSILWGDSNQPQHF
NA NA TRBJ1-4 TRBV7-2 CASSSYGRASNEKLFF
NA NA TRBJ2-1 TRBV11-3 CASSSRESSVPYNEQFF
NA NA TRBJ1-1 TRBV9 CASSVDPVRTDNWRAFF